A selection of T cell receptor beta chains follows, all from one sample in a study of monozygotic twins with inflammatory bowel disease. TCRdb reprocessed the 5' RACE reads and reports one entry per CDR3 protein, with no DNA. The sample has around 140,000 distinct CDR3 sequences, and its top ten clones hold 2% to 2.5%. The material sequenced was blood. These receptors all come from a human donor with ulcerative colitis or Crohn's disease, or a healthy co-twin of an affected twin (not recorded which). Each CDR3 is given with its conserved first and last residue.

V: TRBV5-6; J: TRBJ2-2; CDR3: CASSFISRELFF
V: TRBV6-1; J: TRBJ2-7; CDR3: CASGRRGDRYEQYF
V: TRBV5-1; J: TRBJ2-7; CDR3: CASSPGITSYEQYF
V: TRBV2; J: TRBJ2-5; CDR3: CASSEQGGQETQYF
V: TRBV20-1; J: TRBJ2-1; CDR3: CSAVSGNDYNEQFF
V: TRBV30; J: TRBJ1-2; CDR3: CAWSRGRRDYGYTF
V: TRBV5-6; J: TRBJ1-1; CDR3: CASLQGELTVNTEAFF
V: TRBV5-4; J: TRBJ2-2; CDR3: CASTWRFGGAVTGELFF
V: TRBV7-3; J: TRBJ2-2; CDR3: CASSLGFQGASNTGELFF
V: TRBV13; J: TRBJ2-7; CDR3: CASSLTGGLGEQYF
V: TRBV9; J: TRBJ1-2; CDR3: CASSRQTDGYTF
V: TRBV29-1; J: TRBJ2-1; CDR3: CSVDRGRGEQFF
V: TRBV5-6; J: TRBJ2-7; CDR3: CASSIFGGEYEQYF
V: TRBV5-1; J: TRBJ2-5; CDR3: CASSWQGRVDAGETQYF
V: TRBV9; J: TRBJ2-3; CDR3: CASSVDGNTDTQYF
V: TRBV20-1; J: TRBJ1-6; CDR3: CSAHEGVYSPLHF
V: TRBV5-5; J: TRBJ2-2; CDR3: CASSREFGELFF
V: TRBV11-2; J: TRBJ2-7; CDR3: CASSLPGISYEQYF
V: TRBV19; J: TRBJ2-4; CDR3: CASRDGYKNIQYF
V: TRBV6-6; J: TRBJ1-2; CDR3: CASSNSGPYGYTF
V: TRBV10-3; J: TRBJ2-5; CDR3: CAISSADNQETQYF
V: TRBV7-2; J: TRBJ2-5; CDR3: CASSIGQWETQYF
V: TRBV19; J: TRBJ2-7; CDR3: CASSITGIRSYEQYF
V: TRBV6-5; J: TRBJ2-5; CDR3: CASRQGTETQYF
V: TRBV4-3; J: TRBJ2-7; CDR3: CASSRTLGTSGVPYEQYF
V: TRBV19; J: TRBJ2-5; CDR3: CASSIAATAQETQYF
V: TRBV7-3; J: TRBJ2-3; CDR3: CASSFQPGRTDTQYF
V: TRBV6-4; J: TRBJ2-2; CDR3: CASSDSDRGHTGELFF
V: TRBV19; J: TRBJ1-2; CDR3: CASKPGQANYGYTF
V: TRBV12-3/TRBV12-4; J: TRBJ1-1; CDR3: CASSSLQGYTEAFF
V: TRBV7-2; J: TRBJ1-4; CDR3: CASSPREGRNEKLFF
V: TRBV5-1; J: TRBJ2-7; CDR3: CASSLGTRGQYF
V: TRBV6-2/TRBV6-3; J: TRBJ2-2; CDR3: CASSHTGELFF
V: TRBV25-1; J: TRBJ2-3; CDR3: CASSDTVDTQYF
V: TRBV20-1; J: TRBJ2-2; CDR3: CSGQGNTGELFF
V: TRBV5-1; J: TRBJ2-7; CDR3: CASSFSQRGSSEQYF
V: TRBV29-1; J: TRBJ2-1; CDR3: CSVEDGTASYNEQFF
V: TRBV19; J: TRBJ1-4; CDR3: CASSNQGLATNEKLFF
V: TRBV5-1; J: TRBJ1-2; CDR3: CASSLGQGDYGYTF
V: TRBV5-6; J: TRBJ2-1; CDR3: CASRYRGSYNEQFF
V: TRBV13; J: TRBJ2-3; CDR3: CASSLGGRTGQYF
V: TRBV6-2/TRBV6-3; J: TRBJ1-2; CDR3: CASDRQGPLSAGYTF
V: TRBV2; J: TRBJ2-3; CDR3: CASTRTTLSTDTQYF
V: TRBV5-1; J: TRBJ2-3; CDR3: CASSSRAGGSTDTQYF
V: TRBV7-3; J: TRBJ2-1; CDR3: CASSSTLGEQFF
V: TRBV20-1; J: TRBJ2-2; CDR3: CSARSGTNTGELFF
V: TRBV20-1; J: TRBJ1-1; CDR3: CSARLGQGRPEAFF
V: TRBV24-1; J: TRBJ2-3; CDR3: CATSGTGKGLTDTQYF
V: TRBV20-1; J: TRBJ1-1; CDR3: CSARVGRGRAEAFF
V: TRBV7-9; J: TRBJ2-3; CDR3: CASSSGLANTDTQYF
V: TRBV5-1; J: TRBJ2-1; CDR3: CASSLVQSSYNEQFF
V: TRBV2; J: TRBJ2-5; CDR3: CASGGEGRVYQETQYF
V: TRBV6-5; J: TRBJ1-1; CDR3: CASSYSRGTEAFF
V: TRBV6-1; J: TRBJ2-2; CDR3: CASSEGSGHANTGELFF
V: TRBV15; J: TRBJ2-7; CDR3: CATSKDSTLREQYF
V: TRBV6-2/TRBV6-3; J: TRBJ2-1; CDR3: CASSWLTATYNEQFF
V: TRBV12-3/TRBV12-4; J: TRBJ1-2; CDR3: CASRGMDGGRAGGKGYTF
V: TRBV20-1; J: TRBJ1-1; CDR3: CSARGVQEAFF
V: TRBV7-2; J: TRBJ2-3; CDR3: CASSFGGVSDTQYF
V: TRBV7-6; J: TRBJ2-5; CDR3: CASSFSGTGGETQYF